This T cell receptor (beta chain) came from a study of blood T cell repertoires in COVID-19. The overall study: There were acute and convalescent COVID-19 samples, and they came from the United States, Italy and Spain.

Measured with immunoSEQ multiplex PCR; TCRdb has only the in-frame clones, and not every one. The sample lists some 140,000 clones; 75% to 90% were seen once. The V gene lost 5 bases and the J gene lost 6 bases, with 6 bases spanning the gap. CDR3 length: 11 amino acids. The germline gives CDR1 KGHDR, CDR2 SFDVKD. The table lists this clone with a count of one. The rearrangement joins TRBV24-1 to TRBJ1-2; D gene unclear. Sequencing was performed on peripheral blood. This clonotype originated in a man in his fifties or sixties with active or convalescent COVID-19. Here the CDR3 DNA reads TGTGCCACCAGTGCTGGAGATGGCTACACCTTC. Residues: CATSAGDGYTF.